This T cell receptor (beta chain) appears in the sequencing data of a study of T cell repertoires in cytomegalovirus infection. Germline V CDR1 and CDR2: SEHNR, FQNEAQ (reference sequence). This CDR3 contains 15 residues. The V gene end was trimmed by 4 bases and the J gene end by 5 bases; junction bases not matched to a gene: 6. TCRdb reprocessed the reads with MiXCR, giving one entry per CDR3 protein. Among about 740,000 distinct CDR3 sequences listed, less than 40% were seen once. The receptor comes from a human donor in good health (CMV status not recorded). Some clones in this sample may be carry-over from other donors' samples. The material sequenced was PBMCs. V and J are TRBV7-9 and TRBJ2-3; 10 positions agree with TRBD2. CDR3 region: CASSSASGRGDTQYF. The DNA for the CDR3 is TGTGCCAGCAGCTCAGCTAGCGGGAGAGGAGATACGCAGTATTTT.